The following is a TCR beta chain sequence with its context. The antigen remains undetermined. This specimen comes from a study of CD8 T cells in ankylosing spondylitis. Whole-study findings and limits: There was a TCR beta motif, made of several highly homologous variants, that appeared characteristic of ankylosing spondylitis blood. Reported data indicate significant enrichment of disease-linked clones within matched ankylosing spondylitis synovial fluid.

TCRdb recomputed calls from the 5' RACE reads with MiXCR, one row per CDR3 protein. The repertoire holds roughly 250,000 distinct CDR3 sequences, roughly 8.6% seen once, with approximately 7% in the top ten. The sequenced sample consisted of blood, either unsorted or a sorted T cell fraction (not recorded which). This sequence originates from a male donor with ankylosing spondylitis or in good health (not recorded which).

CDR3 region: CASSAGTAYEQYF. CDR3 DNA sequence: TGTGCCAGCAGCGCCGGGACAGCCTACGAGCAGTACTTC. The chain links TRBV12-3 or TRBV12-4 to TRBJ2-7; the match to TRBD1 covers 7 bases. J lost 2 bases, V lost 6 bases, and 4 bases had no gene match. CDR3 size: 13 residues.